This T cell receptor beta chain was observed in a study of blood T cells in healthy people across ages. PCR was performed a second time for about 6 to 12 cycles using a sample-barcoded 5' primer and a J-beta primer mix. Researchers report that each sample yielded at least 2.5 million CDR3-containing paired-end reads. TCRdb used MiXCR to reprocess the 5' RACE reads, holding one entry per CDR3 protein. Of around 790,000 distinct CDR3 sequences in the sample, around 42% were seen once. CDR3 length: 15 amino acids. The V and J ends lost 5 bases and 8 bases, in that order; junction bases with no gene match: 9. In germline, CDR1 is SEHNR, CDR2 FQNEAQ (reference sequence). This clonotype was recorded a few times.

The source of this sequence is a man aged 55 to 70 in good health. The chain is built from TRBV7-9 and TRBJ2-1, with 10 bases identical to TRBD2. Sequenced material: blood. The chain's CDR3 is CASSGSGGGIHEQFF. In DNA, the CDR3 is TGTGCCAGCAGCGGGAGCGGGGGGGGGATCCATGAGCAGTTCTTC.